This T cell receptor (beta chain) stems from a study of blood T cell repertoires in COVID-19. About the research overall: Researchers got acute and convalescent COVID-19 samples from the United States, Italy and Spain. In each case, the material was cDNA or gDNA derived from T cells, B-cell-depleted T cells, or PBMCs.

Authors' data handling: Estimates of nucleated cell counts were drawn from the amplification of reference gene primers. Assay: immunoSEQ multiplex PCR; the TCRdb copy retains only in-frame clones and omits some. V and J calls and clone size are given by that table; D and trimming were obtained from the DNA. This sample has about 220,000 clones, with approximately 83% found just once. V gave up 4 bases and J gave up 1 base, with 10 bases separating them. The CDR3 runs 14 residues. Germline CDR1 and CDR2: SGHVS and FQNEAQ. This receptor was obtained from an older woman with acute or convalescent COVID-19. Input material: peripheral blood. The J gene is TRBJ1-1, the V gene TRBV7-8, with D perhaps matching TRBD1 (5 bases). Here the CDR3 DNA reads TGTGCCAGCAGCTCATTTCAGGGGAACACTGAAGCTTTCTTT. Protein: CASSSFQGNTEAFF. The full variable domain, with the rest looked up from reference TRBV7-8 and TRBJ1-1, is GAGVSQSPRYKVAKRGQDVALRCDPISGHVSLFWYQQALGQGPEFLTYFQNEAQLDKSGLPSDRFFAERPEGSVSTLKIQRTQQEDSAVYLCASSSFQGNTEAFFGQGTRLTVV.